Each of the 23 T cell receptor beta chains below was sequenced from the same sample in a study of regulatory T cells in long-lasting Graves disease. Time point reported: persistent/refractory GD, antithyroid drugs over 5 years with positive TRAb. With RNA extracted from PBMCs as input, the TCR library was made. Through Arm-PCR of CDR3 regions and iRepertoire HTBI primers, TCR beta libraries were built. TCRdb reprocessed the multiplex PCR reads with MiXCR, giving one entry per CDR3 protein. The sample lists 400,000 to 500,000 distinct CDR3 sequences, less than 25% seen once, with less than 9% in the top ten. Sequenced here: peripheral blood mononuclear cells (PBMCs), sampled when the disease was refractory, from a patient treated with antithyroid drugs. Receptors originate from a female donor with Graves disease.

This clonotype was found a few times. The V call is TRBV6-1, the J call TRBJ2-5, with D unresolved. Germline assignment: CDR1 MNHNS and CDR2 SASEGT. Trimming stripped 4 bases from V and 1 base from J, with 10 bases between. The CDR3 totals 14 residues. The CDR3 protein is CASSGRRFQETQYF. Written as DNA, the CDR3 is TGTGCCAGCAGTGGGCGTAGGTTCCAAGAGACCCAGTACTTC.

This clonotype was detected once. A read error is possible here, since a much larger clone lies one base away. J is TRBJ1-2 and V is TRBV6-5; 7 nucleotides agree with TRBD1. Germline V lookup: CDR1 MNHEY, CDR2 SVGAGI. The CDR3 has 16 residues. As DNA, the CDR3 is TGTGCCAGCAGTTCCTACCGACAGGGAAATAACTATGGCTACATCTTC. It encodes CASSSYRQGNNYGYIF.

J is TRBJ1-4 and V is TRBV7-9; D is unresolved. Trimming cost V 0 bases and J 8 bases, with 13 bases left between them. The CDR3 length is 15 residues. Germline values: CDR1 SEHNR, CDR2 FQNEAQ (reference sequence). Written as DNA, the CDR3 is TGTGCCAGCAGCTTAGCGCTACAGCAAAGGGAAAAACTGTTTTTT. Its translation is CASSLALQQREKLFF.

The V and J genes are TRBV20-1 and TRBJ2-7; the D is unclear. The CDR3 sequence is 13 residues long. The germline CDR1 and CDR2 sequences are DFQATT and SNEGSKA (reference sequence). Trimming removed 4 bases from V and 4 bases from J, with 14 bases in between. For the CDR3, the DNA is TGCAGTGCTAAGCCGGGCCATTTATACGAGCAGTACTTC. This sequence encodes CSAKPGHLYEQYF.

The table lists this clonotype with many counts. The V gene is TRBV2, the J gene TRBJ1-2; TRBD1 matches 9 bases. With 5 bases clipped from V and 5 bases from J, the junction kept 9 bases outside the gene matches. This CDR3 spans 15 amino acids. Germline assignment: CDR1 SNHLY and CDR2 FYNNEI. CDR3 coding DNA: TGTGCCAGCAGTCCACAGGGGGCTGAAGAATATGGCTACACCTTC. Translating gives CASSPQGAEEYGYTF.

This clonotype was recorded a few times. This chain connects TRBV4-1 to TRBJ1-1; 7 bases line up with TRBD1. CDR3 length: 15 amino acids. CDR1 is MGHRA and CDR2 is YSYEKL in the germline V gene. Trimming cost V 3 bases and J 4 bases; bases outside gene matches: 8. CDR3 DNA sequence: TGCGCCAGCAGCCACCCGGACAGGACGGGCACTGAAGCTTTCTTT. It codes for CASSHPDRTGTEAFF.

The table lists this clonotype with many counts. This chain links TRBV20-1 with TRBJ2-7, with D unresolved. Germline V lookup: CDR1 DFQATT, CDR2 SNEGSKA (reference sequence). The CDR3 is 16 amino acids. V dropped 0 bases and J dropped 6 bases, with 21 bases sitting between them. CDR3 in amino acids: CSARDQRHLSVGEQYF. CDR3 nucleotide sequence: TGCAGTGCTAGAGATCAACGGCACTTATCCGTCGGCGAGCAGTACTTC.

Only a few counts were recorded for this clonotype. The gene calls are TRBV7-2 and TRBJ2-5; TRBD1 matches 7 bases. Per the germline V gene, CDR1 is SGHTA and CDR2 is FQGNSA. The CDR3 extends over 14 amino acids. Trimming at V came to 4 bases and at J to 5 bases, leaving 7 bases not matched to a gene. DNA of the CDR3: TGTGCCAGCAGCTACGTGACAGGGAGTGAGACCCAGTACTTC. Translation gives CASSYVTGSETQYF.

This clonotype came up many times. The chain links TRBV6-4 to TRBJ1-2; 9 bases line up with TRBD1. This CDR3 has 15 residues. V lost 0 bases to trimming and J lost 8 bases; unmatched junction nucleotides: 7. The V gene's germline CDR1 is MRHNA and CDR2 SNTAGT. The CDR3 here is CASSDSGQGIDGYTF. CDR3 DNA sequence: TGTGCCAGCAGTGACTCGGGACAGGGAATCGACGGCTACACCTTC.

The chain combines TRBV7-8 with TRBJ1-5; weak D call: TRBD1 (5 bases). This CDR3 is built from 19 residues. Looked up from germline, CDR1 is SGHVS and CDR2 is FQNEAQ. Deletions cut 3 bases from V and 2 bases from J, with 23 bases between. CDR3 amino acids: CASSLGGGGKQSRNQPQHF. The CDR3 bases are TGTGCCAGCAGCTTGGGGGGAGGAGGCAAACAGTCCCGCAATCAGCCCCAGCATTTT.

About this clonotype itself: One end of the junction fails to match germline, which may point to a read error. The rearrangement joins TRBV7-2 to TRBJ1-1, with D hard to call. The CDR3 is made up of 13 amino acids. Germline V gene sequence: CDR1 SGHTA, CDR2 FQGNSA. For the CDR3, the DNA is TGTGCCAGCAGCTTAAACTCCGACACTGAAGCTTCCTTT. Translated: CASSLNSDTEASF. Drawing the rest from reference TRBV7-2 and TRBJ1-1, the complete variable domain is GAGVSQSPSNKVTEKGKDVELRCDPISGHTALYWYRQSLGQGLEFLIYFQGNSAPDKSGLPSDRFSAERTGGSVSTLTIQRTQQEDSAVYLCASSLNSDTEASFGQGTRLTVV.

In its sample, this clonotype was seen a few times. The CDR3 protein is CASSKGAVGTEAFF. The DNA of the CDR3 is TGTGCCAGCAGCAAGGGGGCCGTAGGCACTGAAGCTTTCTTT. The chain uses TRBV6-1 and TRBJ1-1; TRBD1 matches at 7 bases. This CDR3 contains 14 residues. With V trimmed by 6 bases and J by 4 bases, 8 bases remained unmatched. Germline CDR1 is MNHNS and CDR2 is SASEGT.

Ten or more counts support this clonotype. The genes are TRBV29-1 and TRBJ2-7; 10 bases align to TRBD1. V lost 5 bases to trimming and J lost 2 bases; unmatched junction nucleotides: 3. Per the germline V gene, CDR1 is SQVTM and CDR2 is ANQGSEA. The CDR3 consists of 13 residues. CDR3: CSVSGTGAYEQYF. In nucleotides, the CDR3 is TGCAGCGTTTCCGGGACAGGGGCCTACGAGCAGTACTTC.

This clonotype was seen at least ten times. J is TRBJ1-4 and V is TRBV28; 7 bases map to TRBD1. V lost 5 bases to trimming and J lost 8 bases; unmatched junction nucleotides: 8. CDR1 and CDR2 (germline): MDHEN, SYDVKM. CDR3 size: 14 residues. The CDR3 bases are TGTGCCAGCAGTATCGGACAGGTTGGAGAAAAACTGTTTTTT. It specifies CASSIGQVGEKLFF. The variable domain in full, completed from reference TRBV28 and TRBJ1-4, reads DVKVTQSSRYLVKRTGEKVFLECVQDMDHENMFWYRQDPGLGLRLIYFSYDVKMKEKGDIPEGYSVSREKKERFSLILESASTNQTSMYLCASSIGQVGEKLFFGSGTQLSVL.

This clonotype was recorded at least ten times. The chain carries TRBV12-3 or TRBV12-4 and TRBJ2-2; TRBD1 aligns across 11 bases. This CDR3 has 17 amino acids. The trim removed 3 bases at V and 1 base at J, leaving 4 bases unmatched. The CDR3 loop is CASSFRDRGGNTGELFF. The DNA for the CDR3 is TGTGCCAGCAGTTTTAGGGACAGGGGGGGGAACACCGGGGAGCTGTTTTTT.

This clonotype was counted at least ten times. V usage is TRBV28 and J usage is TRBJ1-4, with a possible D match to TRBD1 (5 bases). Deletions cut 6 bases from V and 0 bases from J, with 20 bases between. The CDR3 loop spans 18 amino acids. Germline values: CDR1 MDHEN, CDR2 SYDVKM. CDR3 region: CASSPRVTIGSTNEKLFF. The CDR3 DNA follows: TGTGCCAGCAGCCCCAGGGTGACCATAGGGTCAACTAATGAAAAACTGTTTTTT.

V usage is TRBV30 and J usage is TRBJ1-1, with D perhaps TRBD1 (6 bases). The ends were cut back, 5 bases at V and 11 bases at J, with 18 bases in the middle. CDR1 and CDR2 from the germline V gene are GTSNPN and SVGIG (reference sequence). This CDR3 spans 12 amino acids. CDR3 coding DNA: TGTGCCTGGGGTTCTGGGGGGCGGATGGCTTTCTTT. It encodes CAWGSGGRMAFF.

The table lists this clonotype with many counts. J is TRBJ2-5 and V is TRBV6-2 or TRBV6-3; 7 positions match TRBD2. Germline trimming cut 5 bases from V and 1 base from J; bases unmatched to any gene: 10. In germline, CDR1 is MNHEY, CDR2 SVGEGT. CDR3 length: 16 residues. The CDR3 region has the DNA TGTGCCAGCAGTGTGGTCTTAGCGGGTGTCCAAGAGACCCAGTACTTC. Translating it yields CASSVVLAGVQETQYF.

In its sample, this clonotype was seen many times. The gene calls are TRBV6-1 and TRBJ2-5, with 11 bases aligning to TRBD2. Germline lookup yields CDR1 MNHNS and CDR2 SASEGT. V lost 3 bases, J lost 5 bases, and 2 bases stayed unmatched. CDR3 length equals 14 residues. CDR3 sequence: CASSDLAGGETQYF. Here the CDR3 DNA reads TGTGCCAGCAGTGACTTAGCGGGAGGGGAGACCCAGTACTTC.

The chain employs TRBV7-9 and TRBJ2-7; D is possibly TRBD1 (5 bases). Germline V gene lookup returns CDR1 SEHNR and CDR2 FQNEAQ (reference sequence). The ends were cut back, 3 bases at V and 0 bases at J, with 21 bases in the middle. This CDR3 contains 18 residues. The CDR3 DNA reads TGTGCCAGCAGCTTGCTCCCCCTAACGACAGCCCACTCCTACGAGCAGTACTTC. Its translation is CASSLLPLTTAHSYEQYF.

The sample holds many counts of this clonotype. V usage is TRBV10-3 and J usage is TRBJ1-5; 8 bases fit TRBD1. Trimming removed 2 bases from V and 1 base from J; junction bases left unmatched: 4. The CDR3 covers 16 residues. Germline V gives CDR1 ENHRY, CDR2 SYGVKD. The chain's CDR3 is CAISEGDRLSNQPQHF. As DNA, the CDR3 is TGTGCCATCAGTGAGGGGGACAGGTTGAGCAATCAGCCCCAGCATTTT.

This rearrangement joins TRBV6-2 or TRBV6-3 to TRBJ1-1; D gene ambiguous. Germline values: CDR1 MNHEY, CDR2 SVGEGT. The CDR3 loop spans 15 amino acids. With 3 bases removed from V and 1 base from J, the gap between germline ends came to 12 bases. In DNA, the CDR3 is TGTGCCAGCAGTTATTCGCACTCTGGGAACACTGAAGCTTTCTTT. Its translation: CASSYSHSGNTEAFF.

This clonotype was counted ten times or more. The chain uses TRBV11-2 and TRBJ1-4, with D maybe TRBD1 (6 bases). Germline CDR1 reads SGHAT; CDR2 reads FQNNGV. The CDR3 length is 15 residues. Trimming left V 3 bases short and J 7 bases short, with 15 bases between. In nucleotides, the CDR3 is TGTGCCAGCAGCTTGAGTCGGACAGTAGGTGAAAAACTGTTTTTT. Translation: CASSLSRTVGEKLFF.